The 20 T cell receptor beta chains listed next were all sequenced from one sample in a study of T cells in tuberculosis. Sequenced by immunoSEQ multiplex PCR; TCRdb stores in-frame clones only, minus some. The sample has 60,000 or so clones; about four fifths are singletons. Sorting used thawed, overnight-rested PBMC stained with anti-CD3, a viability dye and GMM-loaded CD1B tetramer. CD1B tetramers were loaded with Rhodococcus equi-derived C32 glucose monomycolate. The sequenced material came from CD1b-GMM tetramer-negative cells sorted from PBMCs. Source of these receptors: an adult woman with latent tuberculosis.

For this clone: This likely comes from a read error, as the CDR3 has no conserved phenylalanine or tryptophan at its end. The DNA is left out, because the CDR3 cannot be placed on it with certainty; the CDR3 is given as TCRdb lists it. This rearrangement joins TRBV21-1 to TRBJ1-1; TRBD1 is the table's D call and was not checked against the DNA. TRBV21-1 is shown as a pseudogene. The length of the CDR3 is 15 amino acids, counting both ends. CDR3 protein: CASSKGGTVYIEAFL.

There are many counts of this clone. This same CDR3 is encoded by further DNA sequences in the sample. The V call is TRBV28, the J call TRBJ2-7; 10 nucleotides align to TRBD1. The germline V gene encodes CDR1 MDHEN and CDR2 SYDVKM. Losses at the gene ends were 4 bases for V and 0 bases for J; bases not matched to a gene: 6. The CDR3 sequence is 16 residues long. The CDR3 protein is CASSSPRTGGSYEQYF. The CDR3 DNA follows: TGTGCCAGCAGTTCACCGCGGACAGGGGGCTCCTACGAGCAGTACTTC.

This clone has just a few counts. V and J are TRBV11-3 and TRBJ2-2; 8 bases fit TRBD2. Germline CDR1 and CDR2: SGHNT and YENEEA. This CDR3 is 14 amino acids long. After removal of 5 bases from V and 4 bases from J, the junction contained 3 bases not matched to a gene. The CDR3 protein is CASSPSGGTGELFF. Written as DNA, the CDR3 is TGTGCCAGCAGCCCAAGCGGGGGCACCGGGGAGCTGTTTTTT.

Here the CDR3 DNA reads TGTGCCAGTAGTATAGACAGTCTGTATGGCTACACCTTC. Its translation is CASSIDSLYGYTF. The rearrangement links TRBV19 to TRBJ1-2; D is uncertain. V shed 0 bases and J shed 5 bases, with 7 bases lying between them. Germline V lookup: CDR1 LNHDA, CDR2 SQIVND (reference sequence). The CDR3 is made up of 13 amino acids.

Written as DNA, the CDR3 is TGTGCCAGCAGTCCCTTCAGCGGGGGGGATTACGAGCAGTACTTC. It translates to CASSPFSGGDYEQYF. The genes are TRBV7-9 and TRBJ2-7, with 10 bases aligning to TRBD2. Germline CDR1 reads SEHNR; CDR2 reads FQNEAQ (reference sequence). Unmatched junction bases numbered 9, after V lost 6 bases and J lost 4 bases. The CDR3 sequence is 15 residues long.

The rearrangement joins TRBV5-1 to TRBJ2-5; possible D gene TRBD1, 7 bases. TRBJ2-7 explains the end of the DNA better; the J call may be wrong. CDR3 length: 16 amino acids. The germline V gene has CDR1 SGHRS and CDR2 YFSETQ. The CDR3 sequence is CASSKRQQGGPHEQYF. CDR3 nucleotides: TGCGCCAGCAGCAAAAGACAGCAGGGGGGACCGCACGAGCAGTACTTC.

The gene calls are TRBV15 and TRBJ2-3, with D possibly TRBD1 on 5 matching bases. This CDR3 is 17 amino acids long. Germline CDR1 reads LNHNV; CDR2 reads YYDKDF (reference sequence). Trimming removed 0 bases at V and 0 bases at J, with 13 bases between. Written as DNA, the CDR3 is TGTGCCACCAGCAGAGATCCGCAGGGAAGGAGCACAGATACGCAGTATTTT. This encodes CATSRDPQGRSTDTQYF.

V is TRBV18 and J is TRBJ2-7, with 12 nucleotides matching TRBD1. The germline V gene encodes CDR1 KGHSH and CDR2 LQKENI. The CDR3 is made up of 17 amino acids. V shed 5 bases, J shed 1 base, and the junction held 9 bases outside the gene matches. The DNA for the CDR3 is TGTGCCAGCTCAACTACCGGGACAGGGGGCAGGTCCTACGAGCAGTACTTC. It specifies CASSTTGTGGRSYEQYF.

V gene TRBV6-5 combines with J gene TRBJ2-7, with 9 bases identical to TRBD1. The CDR3 extends over 13 amino acids. Trimming cost V 5 bases and J 4 bases; bases outside gene matches: 3. Germline lookup yields CDR1 MNHEY and CDR2 SVGAGI. This CDR3 reads CASSKDRGYEQYF. The CDR3, as DNA: TGTGCCAGCAGTAAGGACAGGGGTTACGAGCAGTACTTC.

The V and J genes are TRBV2 and TRBJ2-5, with 10 bases fitting TRBD1. Germline V gene data show CDR1 as SNHLY and CDR2 as FYNNEI. The CDR3 sequence is 13 residues long. The V gene end was trimmed by 6 bases and the J gene end by 2 bases; junction bases not matched to a gene: 0. In DNA form, the CDR3 reads TGTGCCAGCAGGGACAGGGGGCAAGAGACCCAGTACTTC. This codes for CASRDRGQETQYF.

In DNA form, the CDR3 reads TGCGCCAGCAGCACTGAGGGAATCACAGATACGCAGTATTTT. It yields the protein CASSTEGITDTQYF. The rearrangement joins TRBV5-1 to TRBJ2-3, with D possibly matching TRBD2 (5 bases). The CDR3 contains 14 residues. Trimming pared 4 bases from V and 2 bases from J, leaving 11 bases between. CDR1 is SGHRS and CDR2 is YFSETQ in the germline V gene.

The CDR3 is CASSSYIQETQYF. CDR3 nucleotide sequence: TGTGCCAGCAGCTCTTACATTCAAGAGACCCAGTACTTC. The rearrangement uses TRBV7-7 and TRBJ2-5; D is undetermined. CDR1 SSHAT and CDR2 FNYEAQ come from the germline V gene (reference sequence). V lost 4 bases and J 2 bases, leaving 8 bases between the germline ends. This CDR3 comprises 13 residues.

This chain links TRBV6-5 with TRBJ2-7; 9 nucleotides line up with TRBD2. V shed 6 bases, J shed 0 bases, and the junction held 6 bases outside the gene matches. Germline V CDR1 and CDR2: MNHEY, SVGAGI. The CDR3 is 15 residues long. The CDR3 loop is CASSPSGGSSYEQYF. The CDR3 bases are TGTGCCAGCAGCCCAAGCGGGGGGAGCTCCTACGAGCAGTACTTC.

The chain couples TRBV6-6 to TRBJ2-7; D remains ambiguous. The CDR3 is 13 amino acids. Trimming removed 5 bases at V and 5 bases at J, with 13 bases between. Germline V lookup: CDR1 MNHNY, CDR2 SVGAGI (reference sequence). Here the CDR3 reads CASSPARSHEQYF. CDR3 in DNA: TGTGCCAGCAGTCCGGCTAGGTCTCACGAGCAGTACTTC.

V and J are TRBV7-3 and TRBJ2-3; 9 positions agree with TRBD1. This CDR3 contains 15 residues. The germline V gene has CDR1 SGHTA and CDR2 FQGTGA. The trim removed 4 bases at V and 0 bases at J, leaving 2 bases unmatched. The CDR3 DNA sequence: TGTGCCAGCAGCTGGGACAGGGCTAGCACAGATACGCAGTATTTT. It encodes CASSWDRASTDTQYF.

The J gene is TRBJ1-4, the V gene TRBV7-2; D call uncertain. Germline assignment: CDR1 SGHTA and CDR2 FQGNSA. CDR3 length: 11 amino acids. V was clipped by 1 base and J by 14 bases, with 8 bases between them. In nucleotides, the CDR3 is TGTGCCAGCAGCTTAGGGCTAGAGCTGTTTTTT. Translation: CASSLGLELFF.

V and J are TRBV5-5 and TRBJ2-7; 7 bases match TRBD1. CDR3 length equals 14 residues. From germline, CDR1 is SGHKS and CDR2 YYEKEE (reference sequence). After removal of 3 bases from V and 2 bases from J, the junction contained 5 bases not matched to a gene. The DNA of the CDR3 is TGTGCCAGCAGCTACCGGGACAGACCCTACGAGCAGTACTTC. It is translated as CASSYRDRPYEQYF.

Of note for this clone: Other DNA sequences in this sample translate to the same CDR3. This chain connects TRBV6-1 to TRBJ1-2, with D hard to call. The germline V gene has CDR1 MNHNS and CDR2 SASEGT. The CDR3 totals 14 residues. Trimming took 6 bases from V and 8 from J, leaving 19 bases between them. CDR3 sequence reads: CASSLDRTGEGYTF. The CDR3 nucleotides read TGTGCCAGCAGCCTCGACCGTACGGGAGAGGGCTACACCTTC.

This clone was counted only a few times. The chain is built from TRBV6-1 and TRBJ1-5; D uncertain. V lost 5 bases and J 7 bases, leaving 18 bases between the germline ends. The CDR3 consists of 15 residues. The germline V gene encodes CDR1 MNHNS and CDR2 SASEGT. The CDR3 loop reads CASSTKDGAGQPQHF. CDR3 DNA: TGTGCCAGCAGTACGAAGGACGGTGCGGGGCAGCCCCAGCATTTT.

This clone was observed a single time. J is TRBJ1-2 and V is TRBV7-9; 10 positions match TRBD1. CDR1 SEHNR and CDR2 FQNEAQ come from the germline V gene (reference sequence). CDR3 size: 17 residues. V shed 5 bases and J 4 bases; nucleotides not matched to a gene: 13. The CDR3 is CASSTTGGFFSSYGYTF. In nucleotides, the CDR3 is TGTGCCAGCAGCACGACAGGGGGCTTTTTTTCTTCCTATGGCTACACCTTC.